These T cell receptor beta chains were read from a single sample in a study of T cells in Graves' hyperthyroidism and ophthalmopathy. TCRdb ran MiXCR on the multiplex PCR reads and lists one entry per CDR3 protein. The table has 750,000 to 900,000 distinct CDR3 sequences, roughly 40% seen once. Input material: blood. The receptors were sampled from a man younger than 35 with Graves' hyperthyroidism. Both conserved end residues are part of each CDR3. D genes are given only for firm matches. Only part of the rows carry a size: once, few, many, or a class if the clone is expanded.

length | J | size | D | V | DNA | CDR3
14 | TRBJ1-1 | many | NA | TRBV5-1 | TGCGCCAGCAGCTTGTCGGGGGAGGGCACTGAAGCTTTCTTT | CASSLSGEGTEAFF
18 | TRBJ2-2 | few | NA | TRBV5-1 | TGCGCCAGCAGCTCGGACTACAGGACAGCTCGTTTCACCGGGGAGCTGTTTTTT | CASSSDYRTARFTGELFF
17 | TRBJ2-6 | few | NA | TRBV7-2 | TGTGCCAGCAGCTTAGGGGGGCGGACCTCTGGGGCCAACGTCCTGACTTTC | CASSLGGRTSGANVLTF
15 | TRBJ1-3 | many | NA | TRBV2 | TGTGCCAGCAGTGTCGCCGGAGACTCTGGAAACACCATATATTTT | CASSVAGDSGNTIYF
15 | TRBJ2-5 | NA | NA | TRBV20-1 | TGCAGTGCCCTCGTTTTGCGAGGAATTGGTGAGACCCAGTACTTC | CSALVLRGIGETQYF
19 | TRBJ1-5 | NA | TRBD1 | TRBV4-2 | TGTGCCAGTAGCCAAGATTATGGGTGGGGACAGATTAGCAATCAGCCCCAGCATTTT | CASSQDYGWGQISNQPQHF
12 | TRBJ1-2 | many | TRBD1 | TRBV12-3/TRBV12-4 | TGTGCCAGCAGTCCGGGGACAGGTAGCTACACCTTC | CASSPGTGSYTF
14 | TRBJ1-5 | few | NA | TRBV5-1 | TGCGCCAGCAGCCACCTCCGGGGGGTACAGCCCCAGCATTTT | CASSHLRGVQPQHF
13 | TRBJ1-6 | once | TRBD1 | TRBV10-1 | TGTGCCACCGGACAGGGCTCTAATTCACCCCTCCACTTT | CATGQGSNSPLHF
13 | TRBJ2-2 | few | NA | TRBV2 | TGTGCCAGCATCTTAGGGGTCACCGGGGAGCTGTTTTTT | CASILGVTGELFF